Below, 27 T cell receptor beta chains from the same sample are listed, as sequenced in a study of tumor and adjacent non-tumor tissue in lung cancer. RNA was extracted from bulk tissue without any cell sorting. TCRbeta libraries were built with three rounds of nested PCR, modified from ARM-PCR. A single record per CDR3 protein comes from TCRdb applying MiXCR to the multiplex PCR reads. The repertoire has about 200,000 distinct CDR3 sequences, 70% to 75% of them found once; the top ten carry almost 25%. Sequences were obtained from lung tumor tissue. These TCRs come from a man between 60 and 75 years old with non-small cell lung cancer.

As for this clonotype: A much larger clone is a single base away; this may be a read error. This rearrangement joins TRBV20-1 to TRBJ2-1; tentative D call: TRBD2 (5 bases). This CDR3 has 15 residues. Germline V gene data show CDR1 as DFQATT and CDR2 as SNEGSKA (reference sequence). V lost 2 bases to trimming and J lost 8 bases, with 19 bases between them. This chain's CDR3 is CSARYSGKGLDEQFF. CDR3 DNA sequence: TGCAGTGCTAGATATTCGGGAAAAGGACTCGATGAGCAGTTCTTC.

About this clonotype: This may be a read error, as it is one base from a much larger clone. This sequence joins TRBV20-1 and TRBJ2-1; D remains unclear. The CDR3 spans 12 residues. Germline values: CDR1 DFQATT, CDR2 SNEGSKA (reference sequence). The CDR3 DNA reads as TGCAGTGCGAGAGTAGGGATGGATGAGCAGTTCTTC. Its translation: CSARVGMDEQFF.

Regarding this clonotype: This clone may be a read error of a much larger clone one base away. V is TRBV10-1 and J is TRBJ2-1; D is uncertain. From germline, CDR1 is WNHNN and CDR2 SYGVQD (reference sequence). The CDR3 length is 12 residues. The CDR3 DNA reads TGCGCCAGCCGTGACGCCTACAATGAGCAGTTCTTC. This codes for CASRDAYNEQFF.

This clonotype turned up a few times. The chain carries TRBV7-8 and TRBJ2-5; D is unresolved. The CDR3 runs 13 residues. From germline, CDR1 is SGHVS and CDR2 FQNEAQ. Trimming left V 2 bases short and J 6 bases short, with 10 bases between. CDR3 DNA: TGTGCCAGCAGCTTAAAGGTAGAAAAGACCCAGTACTTC. Amino acid sequence: CASSLKVEKTQYF.

This clonotype was recorded only once. One junction end disagrees with the germline gene, perhaps due to a read error. V and J are TRBV7-8 and TRBJ1-4; D gene unclear. The length of the CDR3 is 16 residues. The germline V gene has CDR1 SGHVS and CDR2 FQNEAQ. As DNA, the CDR3 is TGTGTCAGCAGCTTAGTCCAGACATCTTTCGTAGGAAAACTGTTTTTT. Translated: CVSSLVQTSFVGKLFF.

With respect to this clonotype: The CDR3 does not close with the conserved phenylalanine or tryptophan, likely indicating a read error. The V call is TRBV10-2, the J call TRBJ2-4; no clear D gene. Per the germline V gene, CDR1 is WSHSY and CDR2 is SAAADI. Trimming shortened V by 6 bases and J by 0 bases, and 6 bases separated the two germline ends. This CDR3 has 13 residues. The CDR3 DNA reads TGCGCCAGCAGGGACGGAGCCAAAAACATTCAGTACATC. Its protein product is CASRDGAKNIQYI.

The sample holds many counts of this clonotype. This chain uses TRBV29-1 with TRBJ2-7, with D perhaps TRBD1 (6 bases). The CDR3 sequence is 11 residues long. CDR1 and CDR2 (germline): SQVTM, ANQGSEA. V lost 3 bases and J lost 4, with 7 bases in between. The CDR3 here is CSVDQGYEQYF. DNA for the CDR3: TGCAGCGTTGATCAGGGGTACGAGCAGTACTTC.

As to this clonotype: The junction and the germline gene differ at one end; a read error may be behind it. The rearrangement links TRBV4-3 to TRBJ2-3; 10 bases map to TRBD1. The germline V gene encodes CDR1 LGHNA and CDR2 YSLEER. There are 15 residues in the CDR3. The CDR3 loop reads CARSQGQGQSDTHYF. As DNA, the CDR3 is TGCGCCAGAAGCCAGGGACAGGGGCAGTCAGATACGCACTATTTT.

Regarding this clonotype: The CDR3 carries no conserved terminal phenylalanine or tryptophan, so it likely arises from a read error. The chain uses TRBV29-1 and TRBJ1-1; D might be TRBD1 (6 bases). This CDR3 spans 15 amino acids. CDR1 and CDR2 from the germline V gene are SQVTM and ANQGSEA. DNA for the CDR3: TGCGGCGTTGGAGCCCAAACAGGCTGGGACACCGAAGCTTTCCTT. Translation gives CGVGAQTGWDTEAFL.

As concerns this clonotype: Since the CDR3 does not end with the conserved phenylalanine or tryptophan, this likely comes from a read error. The DNA is omitted, as the CDR3 cannot be located on it reliably, and the CDR3 follows TCRdb's listing. This chain links TRBV6-1 with TRBJ2-7. The CDR3 extends over 12 residues, inclusive of both ends. The germline V gene has CDR1 MNHNS and CDR2 SASEGT. The CDR3 loop is CASRDTPMERYI.

A note on this clonotype: As the CDR3 is not closed by the conserved phenylalanine or tryptophan, this likely results from a read error. The rearrangement joins TRBV28 to TRBJ1-5; no reliable D call. V was trimmed by 7 bases and J by 1 base, leaving 20 bases between them. This CDR3 comprises 17 residues. Germline V lookup: CDR1 MDHEN, CDR2 SYDVKM. CDR3 coding DNA: TGTGCCAGCACTATTGGACCTCTAGGGTTGAGCAATCAGCCCCAGCATATT. The encoded protein is CASTIGPLGLSNQPQHI.

This clonotype was seen ten or more times. This rearrangement joins TRBV12-3 or TRBV12-4 to TRBJ1-2, with 7 nucleotides matching TRBD1. The CDR3 loop spans 14 amino acids. The junction had 7 bases not matched to a gene; V was cut back by 5 bases and J by 4 bases. CDR3 bases: TGTGCCAGCAGTAGGGACAGCCTAAGCTATGGCTACACCTTC. This codes for CASSRDSLSYGYTF.

Worth noting for this clonotype: One end of the junction fails to match germline, which may point to a read error. The chain joins TRBV6-6 to TRBJ2-1, with TRBD1 matching over 9 bases. Germline lookup yields CDR1 MNHNY and CDR2 SVGAGI (reference sequence). The CDR3 is 16 residues long. CDR3: CVSSYSIWDRANEQFF. For the CDR3, the DNA is TGTGTCAGCAGTTACTCTATCTGGGACAGGGCCAATGAGCAGTTCTTC.

As regards this clonotype: An end of the junction does not agree with germline; a read error may underlie this. The V gene is TRBV11-2, the J gene TRBJ2-5; D unresolved. Looked up from germline, CDR1 is SGHAT and CDR2 is FQNNGV. The length of the CDR3 is 13 residues. CDR3 in amino acids: CASSSTREETHYF. The DNA of the CDR3 is TGCGCCAGCAGCTCTACAAGGGAAGAGACCCATTACTTC.

In this sample, this clonotype turned up a few times. J is TRBJ2-3 and V is TRBV6-2 or TRBV6-3; 12 nucleotides match TRBD2. After removal of 6 bases from V and 4 bases from J, the junction contained 8 bases not matched to a gene. This CDR3 is built from 16 residues. Germline V gives CDR1 MNHEY, CDR2 SVGEGT. The CDR3 reads CASSRTSGTGADTQYF. The CDR3, as DNA: TGTGCCAGCAGCCGGACTAGCGGGACCGGGGCAGATACGCAGTATTTT.

The chain carries TRBV6-2 or TRBV6-3 and TRBJ2-7; TRBD2 matches at 10 bases. Per germline, CDR1 MNHEY and CDR2 SVGEGT. Trimming took 6 bases from V and 2 from J; bases not matched to a gene: 7. This CDR3 has 15 residues. CDR3 sequence (DNA): TGTGCCAGCAGACGTCCAACTAGCGGGACCTACGAGCAGTACTTC. This sequence encodes CASRRPTSGTYEQYF.

This clonotype was detected only once. J is TRBJ2-1 and V is TRBV29-1, with 11 bases fitting TRBD2. The J segment lost 7 bases and the V segment lost 5 bases, leaving 13 bases of the junction unmatched. CDR1 SQVTM and CDR2 ANQGSEA come from the germline V gene. This CDR3 is 16 amino acids long. The CDR3 region has the DNA TGCAGCGTTACCTCAATGGGGACTAGCGGAGGGAATGAGCAGTTCTTC. Encoded protein: CSVTSMGTSGGNEQFF.

Regarding this clonotype: The junction shows a germline mismatch at one end, possibly a read error. The chain links TRBV20-1 to TRBJ1-2; unclear D gene. The germline V gene has CDR1 DFQATT and CDR2 SNEGSKA (reference sequence). This CDR3 has 15 residues. The DNA of the CDR3 is TGTAGTGCCCCAAGGGTGGTGGAGGGCGATTATGGCTACACCTTC. Translating gives CSAPRVVEGDYGYTF.

V usage is TRBV11-2 and J usage is TRBJ2-2; D call uncertain. V was pared by 5 bases and J by 5 bases, with 12 bases between. CDR1 and CDR2 from the germline V gene are SGHAT and FQNNGV. CDR3 length equals 14 residues. The CDR3 coding sequence is TGTGCCAGCAGCCGAATCCTTGGTACCGGGGAGCTGTTTTTT. The encoded protein is CASSRILGTGELFF.

As for this clonotype: Sequence at one end of the junction differs from germline and may be a read error. The V gene is TRBV6-6, the J gene TRBJ2-2; perhaps TRBD2 as D (5 bases). CDR1 is MNHNY and CDR2 is SVGAGI in the germline V gene (reference sequence). The CDR3 covers 12 residues. CDR3: CASTGRTGELVF. Here the CDR3 DNA reads TGTGCCAGCACTGGACGCACCGGGGAGCTGGTTTTT.

Details on this clonotype: One end of the junction varies from germline; a read error may be responsible. V gene TRBV5-1 combines with J gene TRBJ2-5; 8 positions match TRBD2. Germline assignment: CDR1 SGHRS and CDR2 YFSETQ. The CDR3 consists of 15 residues. This CDR3 is CTSSYAGTRRETQYF. Here the CDR3 DNA reads TGCACCAGCAGCTACGCCGGGACTAGAAGAGAGACCCAGTACTTC.

Details on this clonotype: The junction and the germline gene differ at one end; a read error may be behind it. The chain uses TRBV11-3 and TRBJ1-1; a possible D gene is TRBD1 (5 bases). This CDR3 is built from 15 residues. Germline loops: CDR1 SGHNT, CDR2 YENEEA. The CDR3 sequence: CACSPWAGMNTEAFF. Written as DNA, the CDR3 is TGTGCCTGCAGCCCTTGGGCAGGGATGAACACTGAAGCTTTCTTT. Drawing the rest from reference TRBV11-3 and TRBJ1-1, the complete variable domain is EAGVVQSPRYKIIEKKQPVAFWCNPISGHNTLYWYLQNLGQGPELLIRYENEEAVDDSQLPKDRFSAERLKGVDSTLKIQPAELGDSAVYLCACSPWAGMNTEAFFGQGTRLTVV.

Notes on this clonotype: One base away lies a much larger clone, so this may be a sequencing read error. The chain joins TRBV12-5 to TRBJ2-5; perhaps D is TRBD1 or TRBD2 (5 bases each). Germline values: CDR1 LGHNT, CDR2 FRNRAP. The CDR3 runs to 13 residues. CDR3 residues: CASGLVQGEIQYF. The DNA of the CDR3 is TGTGCTAGTGGTTTGGTTCAAGGGGAGATCCAGTACTTC.

The chain combines TRBV7-8 with TRBJ2-5; 7 bases are shared with TRBD1. CDR3 length equals 15 residues. CDR1 and CDR2 (germline): SGHVS, FQNEAQ. J lost 4 bases, V lost 5 bases, and 10 bases had no gene match. This CDR3 reads CASSTRTGTSETQYF. In nucleotides, the CDR3 is TGTGCCAGCAGCACCCGGACAGGAACGTCAGAGACCCAGTACTTC.

There are a few counts of this clonotype. The chain recombines TRBV11-2 with TRBJ2-5, with TRBD1 matching over 9 bases. The CDR3 consists of 14 residues. V gave up 7 bases and J gave up 4 bases; unmatched junction bases: 7. The germline V gene has CDR1 SGHAT and CDR2 FQNNGV. CDR3 DNA sequence: TGTGCCAGCAACTTCGGACAGGGGCGAGAGACCCAGTACTTC. It yields the protein CASNFGQGRETQYF. Based on the CDR3 plus reference TRBV11-2 and TRBJ2-5, the full variable domain is EAGVAQSPRYKIIEKRQSVAFWCNPISGHATLYWYQQILGQGPKLLIQFQNNGVVDDSQLPKDRFSAERLKGVDSTLKIQPAKLEDSAVYLCASNFGQGRETQYFGPGTRLLVL.

As concerns this clonotype: With a much larger clone just one base away, this may be a read error. V gene TRBV6-1 combines with J gene TRBJ1-2; D call uncertain. The length of the CDR3 is 13 residues. The V gene's germline CDR1 is MNHNS and CDR2 SASEGT. CDR3 DNA: TGTGCCAGCAGATCGACTGGATTATATGACTACACCTTC. Residues: CASRSTGLYDYTF.

For this clonotype: Germline is not matched at one junction end, which may reflect a read error. This sequence joins TRBV11-2 and TRBJ2-1; 9 positions match TRBD2. This CDR3 contains 16 residues. In germline, CDR1 is SGHAT, CDR2 FQNNGV. CDR3 residues: CASRGGSGGPYNEKFF. DNA for the CDR3: TGTGCCAGCAGAGGGGGAAGCGGGGGGCCCTACAATGAGAAGTTCTTC. Complete variable domain (other parts from reference TRBV11-2 and TRBJ2-1): EAGVAQSPRYKIIEKRQSVAFWCNPISGHATLYWYQQILGQGPKLLIQFQNNGVVDDSQLPKDRFSAERLKGVDSTLKIQPAKLEDSAVYLCASRGGSGGPYNEKFFGPGTRLTVL.